This TCR beta chain was identified during a study of human T cells and chemical hapten exposure. Study-level background: It was small differences in pooled library volume that mainly caused per-sample TCR yields to vary. General study findings and limits: Patch test score was positively correlated with the counts of PT1 expanded TCRs.

This clonotype has ten or more counts. Its antigen is currently unknown. A single record per CDR3 protein comes from TCRdb applying MiXCR to the RACE reads. The sample lists over 300,000 distinct CDR3 sequences; roughly 5% were seen once. The time point: pre-sensitization, week 0. The treatment was: therapeutic diphenylcyclopropenone sensitization with weekly scalp DPC. This material consisted of whole blood, taken in connection with sensitization to the hapten diphenylcyclopropenone (DPC). This TCR came from a woman between 50 and 59 years old with alopecia areata. Some clones in this sample may be carry-over from other donors' samples.

The CDR3 here is CAMSMSGKNIQYF. The CDR3 bases are TGTGCGATGTCGATGAGTGGCAAAAACATTCAGTACTTC. The gene calls are TRBV2 and TRBJ2-4, with D uncertain. The CDR3 has 13 residues. The germline V gene has CDR1 SNHLY and CDR2 FYNNEI.